These 8 T cell receptor beta chains were sequenced from one sample in a study of cytomegalovirus exposure and HLA in healthy donors. Primers: 60 Vbeta forward and 13 Jbeta reverse. Data came from immunoSEQ multiplex PCR; TCRdb stores just in-frame clones and leaves some out. The ten top clones account for 0.7% to 0.8%, within a sample of over 150,000 clones. Input material: PBMCs. The receptor set was obtained from a boy between 5 and 17 years old in good health and CMV-seronegative.

This chain links TRBV6-6 with TRBJ2-3, with a tentative D call TRBD2 (5 bases). The CDR3 has 16 residues. Germline CDR1 reads MNHNY; CDR2 reads SVGAGI (reference sequence). V was cut by 2 bases and J by 2 bases, with 14 bases left in between. DNA of the CDR3: TGTGCCAGCAGTTACGCGGGCCGGGGTAACACAGATACGCAGTATTTT. It translates to CASSYAGRGNTDTQYF.

The chain joins TRBV2 to TRBJ1-3, with D perhaps matching TRBD1 (6 bases). Germline CDR1 SNHLY, CDR2 FYNNEI. The CDR3 covers 14 residues. V was cut by 10 bases and J by 2 bases, with 15 bases left in between. CDR3 amino acids: CATKDSYAGNTIYF. Written as DNA, the CDR3 is TGTGCCACTAAGGACAGTTATGCTGGAAACACCATATATTTT. The full variable domain, with the rest looked up from reference TRBV2 and TRBJ1-3, is EPEVTQTPSHQVTQMGQEVILRCVPISNHLYFYWYRQILGQKVEFLVSFYNNEISEKSEIFDDQFSVERPDGSNFTLKIRSTKLEDSAMYFCATKDSYAGNTIYFGEGSWLTVV.

The rearrangement uses TRBV16 and TRBJ2-7; possible D gene TRBD1, 6 bases. CDR1 is KGHSY and CDR2 is FQNENV in the germline V gene. The germline V and J ends were trimmed by 0 bases and 2 bases, with 23 bases remaining between them. The CDR3 length is 19 residues. DNA for the CDR3: TGTGCCAGCAGCCAATCTGGGTGGGACACTCAAGTTGGGACCTACGAGCAGTACTTC. It specifies CASSQSGWDTQVGTYEQYF.

The V and J genes are TRBV30 and TRBJ1-1, with D perhaps TRBD1 (6 bases). Germline loops: CDR1 GTSNPN, CDR2 SVGIG (reference sequence). The CDR3 loop spans 11 amino acids. CDR3 protein: CATRGFPEAFF. The CDR3 coding sequence is TGTGCAACCAGGGGATTTCCTGAAGCTTTCTTT.

This chain uses TRBV5-6 with TRBJ2-3; D might be TRBD1 (5 bases). CDR1 SGHDT and CDR2 YYEEEE come from the germline V gene. V gave up 6 bases and J gave up 8 bases, with 10 bases separating them. The CDR3 sequence is 11 residues long. CDR3 sequence (DNA): TGTGCCAGCACCATCCAGGGTACGCAGTATTTT. Its protein product is CASTIQGTQYF.

The chain uses TRBV29-1 and TRBJ2-1; 13 bases are a match to TRBD2. V shed 4 bases, J shed 4 bases, and the junction held 7 bases outside the gene matches. From germline, CDR1 is SQVTM and CDR2 ANQGSEA. The CDR3 runs 16 residues. DNA of the CDR3: TGCAGCGTTGCTCGACTAGCGGGGGGATCGTACAATGAGCAGTTCTTC. Translating gives CSVARLAGGSYNEQFF.

The chain combines TRBV2 with TRBJ1-5; D unresolved. V was pared by 4 bases and J by 7 bases, with 5 bases between. Germline V gene data show CDR1 as SNHLY and CDR2 as FYNNEI. There are 11 residues in the CDR3. CDR3 DNA sequence: TGTGCCAGCAGTGGGCCGCAGCCCCAGCATTTT. This encodes CASSGPQPQHF.

The chain joins TRBV2 to TRBJ1-5; D unresolved. The V and J ends lost 1 base and 6 bases respectively, with 13 bases between them. This CDR3 spans 15 amino acids. CDR1 is SNHLY and CDR2 is FYNNEI in the germline V gene. DNA for the CDR3: TGTGCCAGCAGTGAAGTAAGGGTCGGAGGTCAGCCCCAGCATTTT. As protein: CASSEVRVGGQPQHF.